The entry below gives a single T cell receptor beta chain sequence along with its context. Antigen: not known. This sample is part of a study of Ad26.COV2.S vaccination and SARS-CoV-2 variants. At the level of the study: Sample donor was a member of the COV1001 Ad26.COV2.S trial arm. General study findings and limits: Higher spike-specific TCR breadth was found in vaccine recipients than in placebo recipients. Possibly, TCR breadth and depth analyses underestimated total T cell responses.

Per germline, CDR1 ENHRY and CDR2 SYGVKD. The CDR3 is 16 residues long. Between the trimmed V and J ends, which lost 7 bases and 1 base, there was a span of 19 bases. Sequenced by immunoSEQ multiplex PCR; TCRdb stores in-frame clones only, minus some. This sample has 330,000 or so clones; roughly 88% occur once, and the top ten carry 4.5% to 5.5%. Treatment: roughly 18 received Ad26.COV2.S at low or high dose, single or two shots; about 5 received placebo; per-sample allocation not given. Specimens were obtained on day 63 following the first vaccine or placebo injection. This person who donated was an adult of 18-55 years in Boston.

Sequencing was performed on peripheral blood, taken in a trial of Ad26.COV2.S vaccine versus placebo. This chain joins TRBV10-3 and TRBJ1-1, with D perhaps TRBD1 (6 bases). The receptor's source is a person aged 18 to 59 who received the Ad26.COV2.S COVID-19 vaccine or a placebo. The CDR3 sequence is CAITVNPGQPNTEAFF. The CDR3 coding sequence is TGTGCCATCACTGTCAATCCCGGACAGCCGAACACTGAAGCTTTCTTT.